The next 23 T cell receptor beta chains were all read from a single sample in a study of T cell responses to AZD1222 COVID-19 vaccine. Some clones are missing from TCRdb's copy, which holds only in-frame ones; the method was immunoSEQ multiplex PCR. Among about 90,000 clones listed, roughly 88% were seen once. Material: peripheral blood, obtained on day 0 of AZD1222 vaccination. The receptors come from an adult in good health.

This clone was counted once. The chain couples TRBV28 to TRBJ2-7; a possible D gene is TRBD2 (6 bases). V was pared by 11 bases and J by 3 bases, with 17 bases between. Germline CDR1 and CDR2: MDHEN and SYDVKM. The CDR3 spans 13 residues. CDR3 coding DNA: TGTGCCGCGGCGGGACCGCCAAACTACGAGCAGTACTTC. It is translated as CAAAGPPNYEQYF.

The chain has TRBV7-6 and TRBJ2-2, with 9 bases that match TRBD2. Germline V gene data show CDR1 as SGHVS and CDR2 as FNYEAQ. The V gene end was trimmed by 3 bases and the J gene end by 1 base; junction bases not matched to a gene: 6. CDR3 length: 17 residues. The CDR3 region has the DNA TGTGCCAGCAGCTTCACCCCTAGCGGGAAGAACACCGGGGAGCTGTTTTTT. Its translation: CASSFTPSGKNTGELFF.

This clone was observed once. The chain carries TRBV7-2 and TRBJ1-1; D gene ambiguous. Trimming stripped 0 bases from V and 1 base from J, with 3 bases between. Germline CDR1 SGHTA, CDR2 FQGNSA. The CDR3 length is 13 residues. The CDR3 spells CASSLARNTEAFF. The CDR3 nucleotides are TGTGCCAGCAGCTTAGCCAGGAACACTGAAGCTTTCTTT.

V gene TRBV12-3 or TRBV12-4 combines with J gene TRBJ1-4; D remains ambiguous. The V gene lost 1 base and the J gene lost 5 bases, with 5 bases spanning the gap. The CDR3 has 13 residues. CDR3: CASSLGANEKLFF. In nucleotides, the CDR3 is TGTGCCAGCAGTTTAGGGGCGAATGAAAAACTGTTTTTT.

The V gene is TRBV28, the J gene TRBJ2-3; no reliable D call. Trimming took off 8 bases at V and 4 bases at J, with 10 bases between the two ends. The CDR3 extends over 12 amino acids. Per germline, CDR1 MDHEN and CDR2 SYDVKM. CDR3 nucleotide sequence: TGTGCCAGCGTCTCCATCTCAGATACGCAGTATTTT. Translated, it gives CASVSISDTQYF.

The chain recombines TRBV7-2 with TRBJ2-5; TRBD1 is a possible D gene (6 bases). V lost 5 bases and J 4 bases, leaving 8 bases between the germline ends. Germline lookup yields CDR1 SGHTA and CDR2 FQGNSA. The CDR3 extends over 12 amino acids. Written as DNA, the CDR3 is TGTGCCAGCAGCCTCAGGGGAGAGACCCAGTACTTC. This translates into CASSLRGETQYF.

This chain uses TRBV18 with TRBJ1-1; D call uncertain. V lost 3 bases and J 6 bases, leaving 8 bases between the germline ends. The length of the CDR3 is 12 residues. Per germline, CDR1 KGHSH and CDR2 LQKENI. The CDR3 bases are TGTGCCAGCTCACCCACTAGACCTGAAGCTTTCTTT. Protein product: CASSPTRPEAFF.

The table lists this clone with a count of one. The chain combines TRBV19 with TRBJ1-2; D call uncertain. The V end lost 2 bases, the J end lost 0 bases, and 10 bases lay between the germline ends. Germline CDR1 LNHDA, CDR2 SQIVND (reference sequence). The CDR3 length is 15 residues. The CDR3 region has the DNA TGTGCCAGTAGTATAAGGACGGTGACTAACTATGGCTACACCTTC. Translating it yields CASSIRTVTNYGYTF.

In DNA, the CDR3 is TGTGCCAGCAGCTTTACAGGGACCCAGGGGACCTACGAGCAGTACTTC. Its translation is CASSFTGTQGTYEQYF. This chain links TRBV28 with TRBJ2-7, with D possibly TRBD1 on 6 matching bases. From germline, CDR1 is MDHEN and CDR2 SYDVKM. Trimming shortened V by 6 bases and J by 2 bases, and 20 bases separated the two germline ends. CDR3 length equals 16 residues.

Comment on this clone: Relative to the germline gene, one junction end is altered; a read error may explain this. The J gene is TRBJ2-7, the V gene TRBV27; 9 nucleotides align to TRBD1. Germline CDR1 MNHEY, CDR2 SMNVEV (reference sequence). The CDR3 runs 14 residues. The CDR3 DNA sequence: TGTGCCAGCAGTTGGACAGGGGACTCCAACGAGCAGTACTTC. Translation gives CASSWTGDSNEQYF.

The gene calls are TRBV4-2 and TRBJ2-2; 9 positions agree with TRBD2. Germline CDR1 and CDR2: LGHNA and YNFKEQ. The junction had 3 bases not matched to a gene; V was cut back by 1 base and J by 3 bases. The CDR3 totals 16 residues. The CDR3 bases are TGTGCCAGCAGCCAAGTTGCGGGAGGGTACACCGGGGAGCTGTTTTTT. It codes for CASSQVAGGYTGELFF.

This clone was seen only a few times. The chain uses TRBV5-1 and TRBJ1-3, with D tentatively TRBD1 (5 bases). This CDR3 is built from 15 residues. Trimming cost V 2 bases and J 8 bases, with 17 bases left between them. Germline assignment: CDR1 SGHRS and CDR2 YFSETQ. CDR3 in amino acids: CASSFDSGGLDTIYF. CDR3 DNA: TGCGCCAGCAGCTTCGACAGCGGTGGGCTGGACACCATATATTTT.

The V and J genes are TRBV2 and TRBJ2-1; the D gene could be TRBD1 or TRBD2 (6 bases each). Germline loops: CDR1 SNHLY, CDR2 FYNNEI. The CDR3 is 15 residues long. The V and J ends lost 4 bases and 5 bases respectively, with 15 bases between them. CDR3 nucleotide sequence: TGTGCCAGCAGTGTCGGCAAGGGGGGAAACAATGAGCAGTTCTTC. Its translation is CASSVGKGGNNEQFF.

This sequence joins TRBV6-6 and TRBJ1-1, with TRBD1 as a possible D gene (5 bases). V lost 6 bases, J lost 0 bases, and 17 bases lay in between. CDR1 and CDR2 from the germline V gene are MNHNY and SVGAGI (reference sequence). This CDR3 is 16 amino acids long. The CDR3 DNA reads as TGTGCCAGCAGACCTCCGATGGGGGGAATGAACACTGAAGCTTTCTTT. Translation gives CASRPPMGGMNTEAFF.

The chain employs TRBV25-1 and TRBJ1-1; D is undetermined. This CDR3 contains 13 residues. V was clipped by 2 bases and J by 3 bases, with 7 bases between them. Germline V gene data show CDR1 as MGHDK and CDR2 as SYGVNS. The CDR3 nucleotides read TGTGCCAGCAGTGAAGCCTGGGACACTGAAGCTTTCTTT. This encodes CASSEAWDTEAFF.

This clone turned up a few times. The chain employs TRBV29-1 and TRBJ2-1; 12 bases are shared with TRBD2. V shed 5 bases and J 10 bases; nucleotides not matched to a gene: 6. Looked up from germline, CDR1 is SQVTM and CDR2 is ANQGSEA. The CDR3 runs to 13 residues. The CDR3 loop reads CSVQRTSGMEQFF. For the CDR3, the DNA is TGCAGCGTTCAACGGACTAGCGGGATGGAGCAGTTCTTC.

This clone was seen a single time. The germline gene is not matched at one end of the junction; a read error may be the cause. CDR3 residues: CASSHRLAGEQETQYF. The CDR3 DNA reads TGTGCTAGCAGTCATAGACTAGCGGGAGAACAAGAGACCCAGTACTTC. This chain joins TRBV7-7 and TRBJ2-5, with 12 nucleotides matching TRBD2. Germline V CDR1 and CDR2: SSHAT, FNYEAQ (reference sequence). This CDR3 contains 16 residues.

CDR3 nucleotide sequence: TGCGCCAGCAGCTTGTCGGGAGGTGCAAATGAGCAGTTCTTC. This sequence encodes CASSLSGGANEQFF. The chain joins TRBV5-1 to TRBJ2-1, with TRBD2 matching 7 bases. J lost 7 bases, V lost 1 base, and 5 bases had no gene match. The CDR3 is 14 amino acids. The germline gives CDR1 SGHRS, CDR2 YFSETQ.

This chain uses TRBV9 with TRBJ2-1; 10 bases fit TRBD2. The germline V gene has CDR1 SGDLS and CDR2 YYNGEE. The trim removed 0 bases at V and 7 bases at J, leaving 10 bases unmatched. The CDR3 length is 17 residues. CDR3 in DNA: TGTGCCAGCAGCGTAGACCCTCTAGCGGGAGTGCGTAATGAGCAGTTCTTC. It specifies CASSVDPLAGVRNEQFF.

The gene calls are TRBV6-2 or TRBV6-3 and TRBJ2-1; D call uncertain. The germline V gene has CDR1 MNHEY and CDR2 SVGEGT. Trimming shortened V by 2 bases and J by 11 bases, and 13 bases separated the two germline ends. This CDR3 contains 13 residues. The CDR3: CASSYGPNVKQFF. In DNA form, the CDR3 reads TGTGCCAGCAGTTACGGACCGAACGTTAAGCAGTTCTTC.

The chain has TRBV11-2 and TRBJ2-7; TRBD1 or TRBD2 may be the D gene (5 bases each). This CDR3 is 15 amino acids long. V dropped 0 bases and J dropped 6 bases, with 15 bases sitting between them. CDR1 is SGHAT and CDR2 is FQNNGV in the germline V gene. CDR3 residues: CASSLDSLGPFEQYF. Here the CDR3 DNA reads TGTGCCAGCAGCTTAGATAGCCTGGGACCTTTCGAGCAGTACTTC. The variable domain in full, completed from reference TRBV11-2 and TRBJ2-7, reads EAGVAQSPRYKIIEKRQSVAFWCNPISGHATLYWYQQILGQGPKLLIQFQNNGVVDDSQLPKDRFSAERLKGVDSTLKIQPAKLEDSAVYLCASSLDSLGPFEQYFGPGTRLTVT.

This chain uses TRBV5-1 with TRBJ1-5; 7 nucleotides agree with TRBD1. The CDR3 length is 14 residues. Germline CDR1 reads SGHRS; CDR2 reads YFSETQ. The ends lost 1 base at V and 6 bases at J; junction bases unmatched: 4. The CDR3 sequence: CASSLRQGGQPQHF. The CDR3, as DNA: TGCGCCAGCAGCTTGCGACAGGGCGGTCAGCCCCAGCATTTT.

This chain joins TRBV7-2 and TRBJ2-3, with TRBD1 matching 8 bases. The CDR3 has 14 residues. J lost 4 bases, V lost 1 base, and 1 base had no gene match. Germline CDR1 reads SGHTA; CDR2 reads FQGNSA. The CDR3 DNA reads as TGTGCCAGCAGCTTAGTACAGGGGGCAGATACGCAGTATTTT. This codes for CASSLVQGADTQYF.